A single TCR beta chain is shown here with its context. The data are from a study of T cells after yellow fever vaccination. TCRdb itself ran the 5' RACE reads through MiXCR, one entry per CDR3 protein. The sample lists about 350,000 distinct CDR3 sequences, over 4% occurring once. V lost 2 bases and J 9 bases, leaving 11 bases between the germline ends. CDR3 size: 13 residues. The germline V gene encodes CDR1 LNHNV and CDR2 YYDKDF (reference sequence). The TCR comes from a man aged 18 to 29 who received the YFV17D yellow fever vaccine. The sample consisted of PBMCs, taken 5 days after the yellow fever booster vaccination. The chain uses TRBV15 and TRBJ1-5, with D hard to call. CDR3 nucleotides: TGTGCCACCAGCAGACCCGGAGGCCGGCCCCAGCATTTT. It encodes CATSRPGGRPQHF. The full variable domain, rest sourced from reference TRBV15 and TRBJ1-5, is DAMVIQNPRYQVTQFGKPVTLSCSQTLNHNVMYWYQQKSSQAPKLLFHYYDKDFNNEADTPDNFQSRRPNTSFCFLDIRSPGLGDTAMYLCATSRPGGRPQHFGDGTRLSIL.